This T cell receptor (beta chain) came from a study of Tregs in tolerant kidney transplant recipients. CD4+CD25+CD127- Tregs, CD4+CD25- non-Tregs, CD4 and CD8 cells were sorted. Details on this clone: The antigen is not known.

Sequenced by immunoSEQ multiplex PCR; TCRdb stores in-frame clones only, minus some. The table records some 60,000 clones, 83% of them present only once. From germline, CDR1 is SGDLS and CDR2 YYNGEE. This CDR3 spans 15 amino acids. Germline trimming cut 0 bases from V and 4 bases from J; bases unmatched to any gene: 4. Findings and caveats of the study: Biological reproducibility was not directly addressed in this study. Findings come from small patient numbers and require larger validation. Activated donor B cell expansion appeared to reveal the most relevant donor-specific TCRbeta repertoire.

This sequence joins TRBV9 and TRBJ2-1, with 7 bases matching TRBD1. This sequence originates from a human donor in good health. Specimen: CD4+ T cells from blood. The CDR3 is CASSVEGGRYNEQFF. The CDR3 DNA sequence: TGTGCCAGCAGCGTAGAAGGGGGCCGGTACAATGAGCAGTTCTTC.